This T cell receptor (beta chain) is from a study of blood T cell repertoires in COVID-19. Study-wide background: Nucleic acid was either cDNA or gDNA, and it came from T cells, B-cell-depleted T cells, or PBMCs.

The CDR3 sequence is 15 residues long. Germline lookup yields CDR1 LNHDA and CDR2 SQIVND (reference sequence). The V end was cut by 0 bases, the J end by 8 bases, with 16 bases between. Libraries were prepared by immunoSEQ multiplex PCR; TCRdb keeps only in-frame clonotypes and omits some of them. The table includes under 200,000 clones, about four fifths detected once. Recruits, aged roughly 18 to 90 years, lived in around 24 US areas. Recovered Cohort 3 donors showed two negative PCRs, clearance, or symptom resolution. This receptor was obtained from a woman aged 55-69 years who had recovered from COVID-19. The chain uses TRBV19 and TRBJ1-2; a possible D gene is TRBD1 (5 bases). Source material: PBMCs or T cells enriched from blood (not recorded which). CDR3: CASSIDRSGSWGYTF. CDR3 nucleotides: TGTGCCAGTAGTATAGATCGTTCAGGGTCTTGGGGCTACACCTTC.